One sample yielded the 27 T cell receptor beta chains listed below, sequenced in a study of T cell responses to AZD1222 COVID-19 vaccine. Assay: immunoSEQ multiplex PCR; the TCRdb copy retains only in-frame clones and omits some. This sample has approximately 150,000 clones, with roughly nine tenths found just once. The material was peripheral blood, obtained 28 days after the second dose of the MenACWY control vaccine. Receptors were obtained from an adult who received the MenACWY meningococcal vaccine as a control.

The sample holds one count of this clone. The chain couples TRBV28 to TRBJ2-6; D is uncertain. V lost 1 base and J 4 bases, leaving 8 bases between the germline ends. Germline V gene data show CDR1 as MDHEN and CDR2 as SYDVKM. There are 15 residues in the CDR3. The CDR3 loop is CASSLFASGANVLTF. The CDR3 DNA reads as TGTGCCAGCAGTTTATTTGCGAGCGGGGCCAACGTCCTGACTTTC.

V gene TRBV19 combines with J gene TRBJ1-4; 8 positions match TRBD1. CDR3 length: 18 amino acids. Germline V gene sequence: CDR1 LNHDA, CDR2 SQIVND (reference sequence). The junction had 15 bases not matched to a gene; V was cut back by 6 bases and J by 3 bases. The CDR3 sequence: CASSQPRTGLGANEKLFF. The DNA for the CDR3 is TGTGCCAGTAGCCAACCGCGGACAGGGCTTGGGGCTAATGAAAAACTGTTTTTT.

The chain couples TRBV6-2 or TRBV6-3 to TRBJ1-3; D ambiguous. The CDR3 length is 16 residues. The germline gives CDR1 MNHEY, CDR2 SVGEGT. Trimming stripped 9 bases from V and 0 bases from J, with 18 bases between. CDR3 sequence: CASSAMGSSSGNTIYF. The CDR3 DNA sequence: TGTGCCAGTAGCGCGATGGGATCTAGCTCTGGAAACACCATATATTTT.

This chain joins TRBV6-5 and TRBJ1-2; D uncertain. CDR1 is MNHEY and CDR2 is SVGAGI in the germline V gene. Trimming removed 0 bases from V and 4 bases from J, with 15 bases in between. The CDR3 is 16 residues long. CDR3 nucleotides: TGTGCCAGCAGTTACTCGGCGGAAGGTGGCGTCTATGGCTACACCTTC. Amino acids: CASSYSAEGGVYGYTF.

This clone was recorded once. The chain is built from TRBV5-1 and TRBJ2-3; 8 bases map to TRBD1. Trimming at V came to 4 bases and at J to 0 bases, leaving 4 bases not matched to a gene. The length of the CDR3 is 15 residues. Germline loops: CDR1 SGHRS, CDR2 YFSETQ. This CDR3 reads CASSAGQESTDTQYF. Here the CDR3 DNA reads TGCGCCAGCAGCGCGGGACAGGAGAGCACAGATACGCAGTATTTT.

The chain couples TRBV7-7 to TRBJ2-1; 10 nucleotides agree with TRBD1. The J segment lost 9 bases and the V segment lost 0 bases, leaving 5 bases of the junction unmatched. This CDR3 spans 15 amino acids. In germline, CDR1 is SSHAT, CDR2 FNYEAQ (reference sequence). CDR3 protein: CASSLATGQGFEQFF. DNA of the CDR3: TGTGCCAGCAGCTTAGCTACGGGACAGGGGTTTGAGCAGTTCTTC. Looking up the rest from reference TRBV7-7 and TRBJ2-1 gives the full variable domain: GAGVSQSPRYKVTKRGQDVTLRCDPISSHATLYWYQQALGQGPEFLTYFNYEAQPDKSGLPSDRFSAERPEGSISTLTIQRTEQRDSAMYRCASSLATGQGFEQFFGPGTRLTVL.

The chain couples TRBV5-1 to TRBJ1-1; tentatively, D is TRBD1 (5 bases). Trimming removed 0 bases at V and 5 bases at J, with 11 bases between. This CDR3 has 14 residues. CDR1 and CDR2 (germline): SGHRS, YFSETQ. The CDR3 here is CASSLEGRDTEAFF. CDR3 DNA sequence: TGCGCCAGCAGCTTGGAAGGCAGGGATACTGAAGCTTTCTTT.

This sequence joins TRBV11-3 and TRBJ2-2; 8 bases fit TRBD1. This CDR3 is 16 amino acids long. Germline lookup yields CDR1 SGHNT and CDR2 YENEEA. The V segment lost 1 base and the J segment 2 bases; nucleotides outside the gene matches: 3. In nucleotides, the CDR3 is TGTGCCAGCAGCTTAGGACAGGGGCGTAACACCGGGGAGCTGTTTTTT. Translated, it gives CASSLGQGRNTGELFF. Using reference TRBV11-3 and TRBJ2-2 for the parts outside the CDR3, the full variable domain is EAGVVQSPRYKIIEKKQPVAFWCNPISGHNTLYWYLQNLGQGPELLIRYENEEAVDDSQLPKDRFSAERLKGVDSTLKIQPAELGDSAVYLCASSLGQGRNTGELFFGEGSRLTVL.

This clone was seen a single time. The gene calls are TRBV4-1 and TRBJ1-1, with D tentatively TRBD1 (5 bases). The CDR3 length is 14 residues. From germline, CDR1 is MGHRA and CDR2 YSYEKL. V dropped 8 bases and J dropped 4 bases, with 17 bases sitting between them. The CDR3 is CASGAGRAGTEAFF. The CDR3, as DNA: TGCGCCAGCGGAGCCGGCAGGGCCGGCACTGAAGCTTTCTTT.

CDR3 amino acids: CASRIERERYNEQFF. Written as DNA, the CDR3 is TGTGCCAGCAGGATAGAGCGGGAGAGGTACAATGAGCAGTTCTTC. This sequence joins TRBV6-5 and TRBJ2-1; 8 nucleotides agree with TRBD2. CDR1 and CDR2 (germline): MNHEY, SVGAGI. CDR3 size: 15 residues. With V trimmed by 6 bases and J by 4 bases, 8 bases remained unmatched.

The CDR3 DNA follows: TGTGCCAGCAGCTTAAGAGTGTCAGAAGCTTTCTTT. Protein: CASSLRVSEAFF. The chain couples TRBV7-2 to TRBJ1-1, with D uncertain. Looked up from germline, CDR1 is SGHTA and CDR2 is FQGNSA. V was clipped by 2 bases and J by 8 bases, with 9 bases between them. The length of the CDR3 is 12 residues. Looking up the rest from reference TRBV7-2 and TRBJ1-1 gives the full variable domain: GAGVSQSPSNKVTEKGKDVELRCDPISGHTALYWYRQSLGQGLEFLIYFQGNSAPDKSGLPSDRFSAERTGGSVSTLTIQRTQQEDSAVYLCASSLRVSEAFFGQGTRLTVV.

The rearrangement uses TRBV21-1 and TRBJ2-5; the table's D call of TRBD1 was not tested on the DNA. TRBV21-1 has pseudogene status. This CDR3 spans 14 amino acids. The chain's CDR3 is CASSPDRAQETQYF. In DNA form, the CDR3 reads TGTGCCAGCAGCCCTGACAGGGCCCAAGAGACCCAGTACTTC.

This clone was observed a single time. This sequence joins TRBV7-2 and TRBJ2-2; D gene unclear. Germline-derived CDR1 and CDR2 are SGHTA and FQGNSA. V was trimmed by 3 bases and J by 6 bases, leaving 5 bases between them. The CDR3 sequence is 12 residues long. The CDR3 sequence is CASSFGSGELFF. The CDR3 nucleotides read TGTGCCAGCAGCTTCGGTTCCGGGGAGCTGTTTTTT.

The rearrangement uses TRBV6-4 and TRBJ2-5; TRBD2 agrees at 12 bases. Germline loops: CDR1 MRHNA, CDR2 SNTAGT. This CDR3 is built from 15 residues. J gave up 4 bases and V 4 bases, and 4 bases lay outside the gene matches. The CDR3 sequence is CASSASGGAGETQYF. Here the CDR3 DNA reads TGTGCCAGCAGTGCTAGCGGGGGGGCCGGAGAGACCCAGTACTTC.

The chain is built from TRBV5-6 and TRBJ2-7; D not certain. Trimming stripped 4 bases from V and 3 bases from J, with 17 bases between. CDR3 length equals 15 residues. CDR1 is SGHDT, CDR2 YYEEEE, per germline. For the CDR3, the DNA is TGTGCCAGCAGCGCATCTTTCGTCAGTCGCTACGAGCAGTACTTC. It encodes CASSASFVSRYEQYF.

The J gene is TRBJ1-1, the V gene TRBV5-1; D unclear. This CDR3 comprises 14 residues. The V and J ends lost 0 bases and 0 bases respectively, with 6 bases between them. The germline V gene has CDR1 SGHRS and CDR2 YFSETQ. CDR3 DNA sequence: TGCGCCAGCAGCTTGGGTGTCCTGAACACTGAAGCTTTCTTT. This encodes CASSLGVLNTEAFF.

The rearrangement joins TRBV18 to TRBJ2-1, with D perhaps matching TRBD1 (6 bases). Trimming shortened V by 6 bases and J by 5 bases, and 20 bases separated the two germline ends. The CDR3 extends over 16 amino acids. Germline loops: CDR1 KGHSH, CDR2 LQKENI. CDR3 region: CASSPRARTADNEQFF. In DNA, the CDR3 is TGTGCCAGCTCGCCTCGGGCGCGGACAGCCGACAATGAGCAGTTCTTC.

In DNA form, the CDR3 reads TGTGCCAGCAGCCAAGGACAGGATCATGGCTACACCTTC. Translating it yields CASSQGQDHGYTF. The chain uses TRBV28 and TRBJ1-2; 7 nucleotides line up with TRBD1. The CDR3 spans 13 residues. CDR1 is MDHEN, CDR2 SYDVKM, per germline. V was pared by 6 bases and J by 6 bases, with 7 bases of the junction left unmatched.

The CDR3 reads CASSKGIGELGTGELFF. CDR3 coding DNA: TGTGCCAGTAGTAAGGGCATTGGGGAGTTGGGCACCGGGGAGCTGTTTTTT. The genes are TRBV19 and TRBJ2-2; D might be TRBD2 (5 bases). Germline-derived CDR1 and CDR2 are LNHDA and SQIVND (reference sequence). Trimming removed 4 bases at V and 4 bases at J, with 19 bases between. The CDR3 sequence is 17 residues long.

The chain joins TRBV6-4 to TRBJ2-1; D is ambiguous. Germline CDR1 and CDR2: MRHNA and SNTAGT. V was cut by 5 bases and J by 12 bases, with 14 bases left in between. This CDR3 has 12 amino acids. CDR3 loop: CASSSAGSGQFF. CDR3 bases: TGTGCCAGCAGTTCGGCAGGCAGTGGGCAGTTCTTC.

The chain joins TRBV12-3 or TRBV12-4 to TRBJ1-1, with D possibly TRBD1 on 5 matching bases. Trimming took off 6 bases at V and 6 bases at J, with 14 bases between the two ends. There are 13 residues in the CDR3. Here the CDR3 reads CASRGNLGAEAFF. The CDR3 nucleotides read TGTGCCAGCAGGGGGAACCTAGGGGCTGAAGCTTTCTTT.

The chain recombines TRBV5-1 with TRBJ2-5, with a weak D call TRBD1 (6 bases). The CDR3 runs 13 residues. V was pared by 1 base and J by 5 bases, with 9 bases between. From germline, CDR1 is SGHRS and CDR2 YFSETQ. The CDR3 bases are TGCGCCAGCAGCTTGACAGGGCTTGAGACCCAGTACTTC. It is translated as CASSLTGLETQYF.

V usage is TRBV30 and J usage is TRBJ1-5, with D possibly TRBD1 on 6 matching bases. Germline-derived CDR1 and CDR2 are GTSNPN and SVGIG (reference sequence). The V end lost 4 bases, the J end lost 3 bases, and 22 bases lay between the germline ends. This CDR3 spans 17 amino acids. CDR3 residues: CAWTPTRTVNPNQPQHF. The CDR3 bases are TGTGCCTGGACCCCCACTAGGACAGTTAACCCCAATCAGCCCCAGCATTTT. Complete variable domain (other parts from reference TRBV30 and TRBJ1-5): SQTIHQWPATLVQPVGSPLSLECTVEGTSNPNLYWYRQAAGRGLQLLFYSVGIGQISSEVPQNLSASRPQDRQFILSSKKLLLSDSGFYLCAWTPTRTVNPNQPQHFGDGTRLSIL.

The gene calls are TRBV30 and TRBJ2-5, with a weak D call TRBD1 (6 bases). V dropped 3 bases and J dropped 4 bases, with 9 bases sitting between them. The germline gives CDR1 GTSNPN, CDR2 SVGIG (reference sequence). This CDR3 region has 12 residues. The CDR3 is CAWRPTGETQYF. CDR3 nucleotides: TGTGCCTGGAGGCCGACAGGAGAGACCCAGTACTTC. The full variable domain, with the rest looked up from reference TRBV30 and TRBJ2-5, is SQTIHQWPATLVQPVGSPLSLECTVEGTSNPNLYWYRQAAGRGLQLLFYSVGIGQISSEVPQNLSASRPQDRQFILSSKKLLLSDSGFYLCAWRPTGETQYFGPGTRLLVL.

The gene calls are TRBV6-6 and TRBJ1-4; no clear D gene. The CDR3 loop spans 12 amino acids. V was cut by 10 bases and J by 3 bases, with 9 bases left in between. Germline V gives CDR1 MNHNY, CDR2 SVGAGI (reference sequence). In DNA, the CDR3 is TGTGCCACCGCGCGTGCTAATGAAAAACTGTTTTTT. Translation: CATARANEKLFF.

The chain couples TRBV18 to TRBJ2-2; TRBD1 matches 10 bases. Trimming at V came to 3 bases and at J to 5 bases, leaving 6 bases not matched to a gene. The CDR3 totals 16 residues. Germline lookup yields CDR1 KGHSH and CDR2 LQKENI. The CDR3 region has the DNA TGTGCCAGCTCACCTCCCGGGACAGGGGATACCGGGGAGCTGTTTTTT. Its protein is CASSPPGTGDTGELFF.

The V call is TRBV30, the J call TRBJ1-5; 10 positions agree with TRBD1. From germline, CDR1 is GTSNPN and CDR2 SVGIG (reference sequence). Trimming removed 5 bases from V and 6 bases from J; junction bases left unmatched: 1. CDR3 length equals 12 residues. This CDR3 reads CAWGTGVQPQHF. The CDR3 DNA reads TGTGCCTGGGGGACAGGGGTTCAGCCCCAGCATTTT.